This T cell receptor beta chain was documented in a study of T cells in Graves' hyperthyroidism and ophthalmopathy (dated by TCRdb to 2018 to 2020). At the level of the whole study: Peripheral blood was collected at initial diagnosis, before any treatment. TCR V-J signatures able to tell the groups apart were searched for in a discovery cohort of 90 to 100 patients, of whom roughly 42 had Graves' ophthalmopathy and 57 had stable Graves' hyperthyroidism. Whether ophthalmopathy could be predicted prospectively was tested in an independent validation cohort made up of 18 hyperthyroidism patients plus 17 patients who later progressed to ophthalmopathy. The roughly 100 discovery patients were randomly divided into training and test sets at a 7:3 ratio. The study also compared thyroid tissue and blood T-cell repertoires from about 6 Graves' hyperthyroidism patients. After sampling, hyperthyroidism patients received methimazole starting at 30 mg daily, and ophthalmopathy patients received high-dose intravenous methylprednisolone. The paper reports TCR Vbeta CDR3 sequencing of more than 120 peripheral blood samples: approximately 43 ophthalmopathy, fewer than 85 hyperthyroidism and approximately 17 progressor patients.

Hyperthyroidism patients were newly diagnosed, with disease duration under 2 months, and aged 18 to 65 years. Any patient with an uncontrolled infection, another autoimmune disease, pregnancy or lactation was excluded. Diagnoses were based on clinical symptoms, serum thyroxine and TRAb, thyroid ultrasound and orbital computed tomography. Blood from progressor patients was collected at the time of first diagnosis with hyperthyroidism, before any ophthalmopathy symptoms had appeared. PBMCs were separated from roughly 10 ml of fresh peripheral blood using Ficoll-Paque density gradient centrifugation. Patients classed as progressors first received a Graves' hyperthyroidism diagnosis and then went on to develop ophthalmopathy during follow-up. Total RNA was extracted using Trizol reagent, and RNA quality was assessed on an Agilent 2100 Bioanalyzer. This clonotype was observed at least ten times. This clone's antigen is unknown. The input lacks base qualities; no much larger clone sits a single base away.

Overall study outcomes, separate from this receptor: In validation, the model predicted progression to ophthalmopathy with approximately 70% sensitivity and around 72% specificity, a median of around six months before onset. Ophthalmopathy was separated from stable hyperthyroidism by a 13 V-J signature model, with about 88% sensitivity and 81% to 83% specificity obtained in cross-validation and 80%/75% obtained in testing. Blood samples also contained most of the expanded thyroid clonotypes (frequency above 0.001), which suggests that blood repertoires may reflect thyroid immune responses. Sample size was not statistically predetermined, and investigators were not blinded to group allocation.

The TCR beta CDR3 regions were amplified from the RNA transcripts. For the first round of RT-PCR on the TCR CDR3, the HTBI primer set was used together with the Qiagen OneStep RT-PCR kit. Libraries were constructed in a second round of multiplex PCR, after which size selection and purification were carried out. The libraries were sequenced on an Illumina HiSeq2000 using paired-end 100 bp reads. In the authors' own workflow: SOAPnuke was used to process the raw data, removing reads that contained adapters or uncalled bases, had a mean Phred below 15, or lacked an exact match to the constant primer or identifier. COPE v1.2.5 was used to merge high-quality paired reads, and clonotypes were defined as unique nucleotide sequences. MiTCR v1.1 was used to align clonotypes to the IMGT TRBV, TRBD and TRBJ reference segments. Analysis was restricted to V-J combinations with a frequency above 0.0001, which covered 99% to 99.2% of repertoires. The TCS score was defined as the ratio of F50 (clonal expansion) to E x V (chaos), calculated using BLOSUM62-based TCRdist between CDR3 peptides within each V-J. Welch's t-statistics and random forest reduced 500 to 550 V-J features to about 12, which were used in a naive Bayes classifier (R e1071). The public reads were run again by TCRdb, first through fastp at Q25 and then through MiXCR, and only productive beta chains were kept. Here each entry gathers all rows of one CDR3 protein and keeps the most common genes and DNA. TCRdb's processing, not the authors', yielded these V and J calls. In all, the sample holds some 350,000 distinct CDR3 sequences, and about a sixth of those were seen once. Clones ranked in the top ten supply 28% of the sample.

The germline V gene specifies MDHEN as CDR1 and SYDVKM as CDR2. The CDR3, from cysteine to phenylalanine, totals 16 residues. Only the CDR3 part of the read is kept: 48 bases, read in frame from the first base. V ends up 6 bases short and J 2 bases short, with an unmatched junction base count of 10. The sequencing sample was made of blood. The clonotype originates from a woman aged 18-35 years with Graves' hyperthyroidism that later progressed to Graves' ophthalmopathy. Recombination linked TRBV28 to TRBJ1-1, with 9 middle bases fitting TRBD1. The DNA sequence follows: TGTGCCAGCAGGAAAGAAAGGACAGGGGCAAACACTGAAGCTTTCTTT. It codes for CASRKERTGANTEAFF.